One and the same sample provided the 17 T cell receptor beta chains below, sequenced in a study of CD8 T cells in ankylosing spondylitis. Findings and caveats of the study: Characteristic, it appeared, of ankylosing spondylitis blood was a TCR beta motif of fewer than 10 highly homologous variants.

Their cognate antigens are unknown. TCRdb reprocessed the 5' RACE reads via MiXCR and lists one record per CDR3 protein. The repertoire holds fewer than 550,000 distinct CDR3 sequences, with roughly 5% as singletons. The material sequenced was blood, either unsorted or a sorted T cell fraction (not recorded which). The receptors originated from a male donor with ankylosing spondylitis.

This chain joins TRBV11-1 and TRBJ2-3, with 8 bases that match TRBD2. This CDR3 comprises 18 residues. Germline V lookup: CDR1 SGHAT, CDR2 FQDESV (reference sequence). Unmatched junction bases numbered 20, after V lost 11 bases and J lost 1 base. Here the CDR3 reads CALNWKLAGGGGTDTQYF. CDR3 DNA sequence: TGTGCCCTAAACTGGAAGCTAGCGGGCGGAGGGGGCACAGATACGCAGTATTTT.

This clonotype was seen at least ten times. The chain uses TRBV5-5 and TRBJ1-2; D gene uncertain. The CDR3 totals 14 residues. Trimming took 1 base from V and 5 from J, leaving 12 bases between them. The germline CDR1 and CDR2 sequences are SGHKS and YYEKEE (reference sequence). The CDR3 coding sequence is TGTGCCAGCAGCTTGCACGGGTCTAGGTATGGCTACACCTTC. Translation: CASSLHGSRYGYTF.

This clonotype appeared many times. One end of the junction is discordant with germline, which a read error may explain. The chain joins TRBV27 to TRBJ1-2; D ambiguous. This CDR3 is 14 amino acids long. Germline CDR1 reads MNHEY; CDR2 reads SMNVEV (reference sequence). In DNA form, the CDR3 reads TGTGCCAGCAGTTTACTAGGCAGGCCGTCTGTTTGGTTCTTC. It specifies CASSLLGRPSVWFF.

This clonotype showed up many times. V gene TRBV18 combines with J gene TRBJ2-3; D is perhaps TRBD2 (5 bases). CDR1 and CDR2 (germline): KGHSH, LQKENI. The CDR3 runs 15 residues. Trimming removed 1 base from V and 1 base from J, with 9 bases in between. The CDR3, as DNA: TGTGCCAGCTCACCACAGTCAGCGGGCACAGATACGCAGTATTTT. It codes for CASSPQSAGTDTQYF. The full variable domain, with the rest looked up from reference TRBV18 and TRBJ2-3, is NAGVMQNPRHLVRRRGQEARLRCSPMKGHSHVYWYRQLPEEGLKFMVYLQKENIIDESGMPKERFSAEFPKEGPSILRIQQVVRGDSAAYFCASSPQSAGTDTQYFGPGTRLTVL.

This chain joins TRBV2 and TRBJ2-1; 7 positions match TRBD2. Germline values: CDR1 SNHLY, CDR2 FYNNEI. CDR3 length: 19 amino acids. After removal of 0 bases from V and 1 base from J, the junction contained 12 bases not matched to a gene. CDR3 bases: TGTGCCAGCAGTGAAGCGGGACGTGGGGGGGATAGGTCCTACAATGAGCAGTTCTTC. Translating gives CASSEAGRGGDRSYNEQFF.

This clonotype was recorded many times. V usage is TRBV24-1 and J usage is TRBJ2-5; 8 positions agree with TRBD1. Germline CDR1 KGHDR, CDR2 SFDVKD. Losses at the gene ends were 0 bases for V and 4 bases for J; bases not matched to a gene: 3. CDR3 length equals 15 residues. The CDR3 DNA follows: TGTGCCACCAGTGATTTGGCAGGGGGCTTAGAGACCCAGTACTTC. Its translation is CATSDLAGGLETQYF.

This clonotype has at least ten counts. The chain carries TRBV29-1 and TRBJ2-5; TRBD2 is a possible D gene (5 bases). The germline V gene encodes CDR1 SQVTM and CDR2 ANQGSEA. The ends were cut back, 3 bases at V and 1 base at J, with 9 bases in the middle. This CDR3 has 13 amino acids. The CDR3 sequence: CSVEASRQETQYF. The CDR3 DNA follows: TGCAGCGTTGAGGCTAGCCGCCAAGAGACCCAGTACTTC.

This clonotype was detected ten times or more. As DNA, the CDR3 is TGCGCCAGCAGCTTGTCTCGGGCAACTAATGAAAAACTGTTTTTT. It translates to CASSLSRATNEKLFF. The chain uses TRBV5-1 and TRBJ1-4; no reliable D call. The CDR3 covers 15 residues. CDR1 is SGHRS, CDR2 YFSETQ, per germline. V lost 1 base and J lost 0, with 7 bases in between.

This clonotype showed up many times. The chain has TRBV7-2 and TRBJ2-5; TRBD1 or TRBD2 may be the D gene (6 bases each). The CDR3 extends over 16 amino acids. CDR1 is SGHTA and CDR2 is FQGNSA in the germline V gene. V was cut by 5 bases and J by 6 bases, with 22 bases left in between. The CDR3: CASSPRGGGQPKTQYF. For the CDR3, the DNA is TGTGCCAGCAGCCCCCGAGGGGGAGGCCAACCGAAGACCCAGTACTTC.

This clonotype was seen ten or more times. The CDR3 spells CASSLNHMTGGNEQFF. CDR3 nucleotide sequence: TGTGCCAGCAGTCTTAATCATATGACAGGAGGCAATGAGCAGTTCTTC. The chain carries TRBV12-3 or TRBV12-4 and TRBJ2-1; TRBD1 might be the D (6 bases). V gave up 5 bases and J gave up 6 bases, with 20 bases separating them. This CDR3 is built from 16 residues.

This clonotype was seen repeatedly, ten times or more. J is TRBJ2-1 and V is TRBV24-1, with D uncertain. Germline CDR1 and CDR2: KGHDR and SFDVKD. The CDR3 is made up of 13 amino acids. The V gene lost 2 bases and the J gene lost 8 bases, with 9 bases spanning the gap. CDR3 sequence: CATSDSPRDEQFF. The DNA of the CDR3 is TGTGCCACCAGTGATTCGCCTCGGGATGAGCAGTTCTTC.

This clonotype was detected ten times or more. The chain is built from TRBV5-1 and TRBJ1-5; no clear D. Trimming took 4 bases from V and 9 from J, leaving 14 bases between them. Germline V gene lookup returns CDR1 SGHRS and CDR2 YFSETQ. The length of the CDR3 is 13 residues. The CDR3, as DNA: TGCGCCAGCAGCCTCGACCCATCGAGGCCCCAGCATTTT. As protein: CASSLDPSRPQHF.

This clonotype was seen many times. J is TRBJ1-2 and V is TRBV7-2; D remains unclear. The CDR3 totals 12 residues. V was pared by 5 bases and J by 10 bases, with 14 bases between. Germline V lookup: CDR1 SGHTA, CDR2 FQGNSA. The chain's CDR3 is CASSLIKASYTF. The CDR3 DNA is TGTGCCAGCAGCCTTATTAAGGCGTCCTACACCTTC.

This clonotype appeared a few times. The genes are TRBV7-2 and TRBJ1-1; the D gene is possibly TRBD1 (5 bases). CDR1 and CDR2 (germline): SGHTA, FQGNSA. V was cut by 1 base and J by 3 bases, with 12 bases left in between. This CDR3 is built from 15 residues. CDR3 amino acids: CASSLVWWGDTEAFF. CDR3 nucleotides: TGTGCCAGCAGCTTAGTTTGGTGGGGGGACACTGAAGCTTTCTTT.

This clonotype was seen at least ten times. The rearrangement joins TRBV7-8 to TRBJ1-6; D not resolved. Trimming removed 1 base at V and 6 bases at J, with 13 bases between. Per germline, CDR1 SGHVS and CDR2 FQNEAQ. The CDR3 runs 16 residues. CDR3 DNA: TGTGCCAGCAGCTTAGGGCAGGTCTTGGCTAATTCACCCCTCCACTTT. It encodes CASSLGQVLANSPLHF.

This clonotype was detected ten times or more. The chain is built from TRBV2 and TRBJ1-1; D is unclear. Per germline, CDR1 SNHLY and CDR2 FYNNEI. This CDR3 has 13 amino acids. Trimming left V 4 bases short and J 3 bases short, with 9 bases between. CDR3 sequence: CASSAPLDTEAFF. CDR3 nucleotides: TGTGCCAGCAGTGCCCCCCTGGACACTGAAGCTTTCTTT.

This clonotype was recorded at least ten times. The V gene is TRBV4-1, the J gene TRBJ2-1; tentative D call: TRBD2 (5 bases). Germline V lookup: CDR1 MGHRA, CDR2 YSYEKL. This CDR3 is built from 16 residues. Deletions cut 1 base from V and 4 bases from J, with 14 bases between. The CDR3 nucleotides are TGCGCCAGCAGCCAAGCGAAGTTACGGGGTTACAATGAGCAGTTCTTC. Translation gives CASSQAKLRGYNEQFF.